The 27 T cell receptor beta chains in this list originate from one sample, sequenced in a study of control samples from healthy donors and cancer patients. Clones were sequenced by immunoSEQ multiplex PCR, and TCRdb holds only the in-frame ones, with some missing. The table has roughly 150,000 clones, roughly 92% seen once. Sequencing input: blood. Receptor source: a man aged 50 to 60 in good health.

In its sample, this clone was seen once. The chain recombines TRBV15 with TRBJ1-4; no firm D call. CDR3 length equals 12 residues. The V end lost 0 bases, the J end lost 13 bases, and 9 bases lay between the germline ends. The germline CDR1 and CDR2 sequences are LNHNV and YYDKDF (reference sequence). In nucleotides, the CDR3 is TGTGCCACCAGCAGAGATATTTCGGGACTGTTTTTT. It specifies CATSRDISGLFF. Full variable domain (rest looked up from reference TRBV15 and TRBJ1-4): DAMVIQNPRYQVTQFGKPVTLSCSQTLNHNVMYWYQQKSSQAPKLLFHYYDKDFNNEADTPDNFQSRRPNTSFCFLDIRSPGLGDTAMYLCATSRDISGLFFGSGTQLSVL.

This clone was seen just once. V and J are TRBV6-5 and TRBJ2-5; unclear D gene. Deletions cut 5 bases from V and 2 bases from J, with 9 bases between. Germline V lookup: CDR1 MNHEY, CDR2 SVGAGI. The CDR3 sequence is 13 residues long. As DNA, the CDR3 is TGTGCCAGCAGTAGGACGGAACAAGAGACCCAGTACTTC. Protein: CASSRTEQETQYF.

The chain employs TRBV5-6 and TRBJ2-5, with 9 nucleotides matching TRBD1. The CDR3 is 15 residues long. Per germline, CDR1 SGHDT and CDR2 YYEEEE. V was pared by 5 bases and J by 7 bases, with 12 bases of the junction left unmatched. DNA of the CDR3: TGTGCCAGCAGTTCCGGGACAGGGAGTGTAGGGACCCAGTACTTC. Translation: CASSSGTGSVGTQYF.

The chain couples TRBV6-5 to TRBJ2-7, with a possible D match to TRBD1 (7 bases). The germline V gene has CDR1 MNHEY and CDR2 SVGAGI. The CDR3 loop spans 15 amino acids. V was clipped by 7 bases and J by 2 bases, with 18 bases between them. The CDR3 region has the DNA TGTGCCAGCATGCGGGGCGGACAGGTCACCTACGAGCAGTACTTC. Translated, it gives CASMRGGQVTYEQYF.

This clone was counted once. This chain connects TRBV29-1 to TRBJ2-1, with D unresolved. Per the germline V gene, CDR1 is SQVTM and CDR2 is ANQGSEA. V lost 1 base, J lost 5 bases, and 12 bases lay in between. The CDR3 length is 14 residues. The DNA of the CDR3 is TGCAGCGTTGAAGGAGACGGTGGGAACAATGAGCAGTTCTTC. Encoded protein: CSVEGDGGNNEQFF.

This sequence joins TRBV5-1 and TRBJ2-5; TRBD1 agrees at 8 bases. Trimming removed 3 bases from V and 1 base from J; junction bases left unmatched: 5. The CDR3 is made up of 15 amino acids. Looked up from germline, CDR1 is SGHRS and CDR2 is YFSETQ. CDR3: CASSYGQGLQETQYF. For the CDR3, the DNA is TGCGCCAGCAGCTACGGACAGGGACTCCAAGAGACCCAGTACTTC.

V usage is TRBV9 and J usage is TRBJ2-5; D call uncertain. Germline V gene data show CDR1 as SGDLS and CDR2 as YYNGEE. The CDR3 sequence is 15 residues long. Trimming cost V 0 bases and J 5 bases, with 14 bases left between them. As DNA, the CDR3 is TGTGCCAGCAGCGTAGGGGTTAGCCTTGGGGAGACCCAGTACTTC. This encodes CASSVGVSLGETQYF.

In DNA, the CDR3 is TGTGCCAGCAGCCAGGGGGTGAACCAAGAGACCCAGTACTTC. As protein: CASSQGVNQETQYF. The V and J genes are TRBV14 and TRBJ2-5; D may correspond to TRBD1 or TRBD2 (5 bases each). The V gene lost 3 bases and the J gene lost 0 bases, with 8 bases spanning the gap. There are 14 residues in the CDR3. Germline values: CDR1 SGHDN, CDR2 FVKESK.

The chain uses TRBV28 and TRBJ2-5; no reliable D call. Trimming left V 8 bases short and J 3 bases short, with 7 bases between. From germline, CDR1 is MDHEN and CDR2 SYDVKM. The CDR3 length is 11 residues. Here the CDR3 reads CASGLKETQYF. CDR3 coding DNA: TGTGCCAGCGGCTTGAAAGAGACCCAGTACTTC.

The genes are TRBV27 and TRBJ1-5; unclear D gene. V was clipped by 3 bases and J by 6 bases, with 12 bases between them. The CDR3 has 14 amino acids. Germline CDR1 and CDR2: MNHEY and SMNVEV (reference sequence). In DNA form, the CDR3 reads TGTGCCAGCAGTTTGGGCGGGTATGGTCAGCCCCAGCATTTT. Its protein is CASSLGGYGQPQHF.

CDR3 sequence: CASSLAVGNNEQFF. The DNA of the CDR3 is TGTGCCAGCAGCTTAGCGGTAGGGAACAATGAGCAGTTCTTC. The chain couples TRBV11-3 to TRBJ2-1, with unresolved D. V was shortened by 1 base and J by 5 bases, with 9 bases between the two germline ends. From germline, CDR1 is SGHNT and CDR2 YENEEA. This CDR3 region has 14 residues.

The rearrangement joins TRBV7-9 to TRBJ1-2; D is uncertain. V was clipped by 3 bases and J by 0 bases, with 11 bases between them. CDR1 is SEHNR and CDR2 is FQNEAQ in the germline V gene (reference sequence). CDR3 length: 15 residues. DNA for the CDR3: TGTGCCAGCAGCTTCGGGCAGATAGCTAACTATGGCTACACCTTC. It yields the protein CASSFGQIANYGYTF.

The genes are TRBV6-6 and TRBJ1-5; a weak D match, TRBD1 (5 bases). Germline V gene lookup returns CDR1 MNHNY and CDR2 SVGAGI (reference sequence). Trimming removed 5 bases from V and 3 bases from J, with 14 bases in between. CDR3 length: 15 residues. The CDR3 DNA reads TGTGCCAGCAGTCCGGCGGGGCCCAACAATCAGCCCCAGCATTTT. Its protein product is CASSPAGPNNQPQHF.

This clone was recorded once. The sample contains more than one DNA sequence encoding this CDR3. This sequence joins TRBV27 and TRBJ2-7, with D hard to call. V was shortened by 5 bases and J by 0 bases, with 8 bases between the two germline ends. The CDR3 consists of 13 residues. CDR1 is MNHEY and CDR2 is SMNVEV in the germline V gene (reference sequence). The CDR3 bases are TGTGCCAGCAGTCCTCCGTCCTCCTACGAGCAGTACTTC. It encodes CASSPPSSYEQYF.

The V call is TRBV27, the J call TRBJ2-2, with no clear D. The length of the CDR3 is 13 residues. V lost 3 bases and J lost 8, with 10 bases in between. Germline V gene lookup returns CDR1 MNHEY and CDR2 SMNVEV (reference sequence). DNA for the CDR3: TGTGCCAGCAGTTTCTCGGGTGTAGGGGAGCTGTTTTTT. Translation gives CASSFSGVGELFF.

V is TRBV7-6 and J is TRBJ2-5; D is tentatively TRBD1 or TRBD2 (5 bases each). Deletions cut 5 bases from V and 2 bases from J, with 15 bases between. The length of the CDR3 is 15 residues. Looked up from germline, CDR1 is SGHVS and CDR2 is FNYEAQ. CDR3 nucleotides: TGTGCCAGCAGCCCCTCGGGGCGACGACAAGAGACCCAGTACTTC. Protein: CASSPSGRRQETQYF.

V and J are TRBV5-1 and TRBJ1-4; D uncertain. V was pared by 6 bases and J by 0 bases, with 9 bases between. The V gene's germline CDR1 is SGHRS and CDR2 YFSETQ. The CDR3 covers 14 residues. CDR3 nucleotide sequence: TGCGCCAGCAAAAGCGGCGCAACTAATGAAAAACTGTTTTTT. Protein: CASKSGATNEKLFF.

V gene TRBV5-8 combines with J gene TRBJ2-3; TRBD2 agrees at 14 bases. There are 16 residues in the CDR3. Germline-derived CDR1 and CDR2 are SGHTS and YDEGEE. After removal of 5 bases from V and 4 bases from J, the junction contained 6 bases not matched to a gene. The CDR3 loop reads CASSFGTSGSSDTQYF. CDR3 coding DNA: TGTGCCAGCAGTTTCGGGACTAGCGGGAGTTCAGATACGCAGTATTTT.

V is TRBV21-1 and J is TRBJ2-5; TRBD1, as called in the table, went unchecked against the DNA. TRBV21-1 is described as a pseudogene. There are 13 residues in the CDR3. The CDR3 DNA is TGTGCCAGCAGCAAGGGACAGGAGGAGACCCAGTACTTC. It codes for CASSKGQEETQYF.

V usage is TRBV18 and J usage is TRBJ2-7; D is perhaps TRBD1 or TRBD2 (5 bases each). CDR1 and CDR2 from the germline V gene are KGHSH and LQKENI. The CDR3 length is 12 residues. Trimming pared 2 bases from V and 6 bases from J, leaving 8 bases between. The DNA of the CDR3 is TGTGCCAGCTCACCAGGGACGGGCGAGCAGTACTTC. Translating it yields CASSPGTGEQYF.

This chain uses TRBV19 with TRBJ1-1, with D unclear. Germline V CDR1 and CDR2: LNHDA, SQIVND (reference sequence). This CDR3 has 13 amino acids. V was pared by 8 bases and J by 0 bases, with 10 bases between. The DNA for the CDR3 is TGTGCCAGTCGGGCGGCCCTGAACACTGAAGCTTTCTTT. Translated, it gives CASRAALNTEAFF.

Here the CDR3 DNA reads TGTGCCAGCAGCTCCTCGTGGGTCTATTCAGATACGCAGTATTTT. Its protein is CASSSSWVYSDTQYF. The gene calls are TRBV7-2 and TRBJ2-3; D call uncertain. Trimming stripped 4 bases from V and 4 bases from J, with 15 bases between. Germline loops: CDR1 SGHTA, CDR2 FQGNSA. The CDR3 loop spans 15 amino acids.

The rearrangement uses TRBV2 and TRBJ1-5, with no clear D. The length of the CDR3 is 13 residues. V was cut by 5 bases and J by 7 bases, with 12 bases left in between. Per the germline V gene, CDR1 is SNHLY and CDR2 is FYNNEI. CDR3 sequence reads: CASSLNTPQPQHF. In nucleotides, the CDR3 is TGTGCCAGCAGTTTGAATACCCCGCAGCCCCAGCATTTT.

Details on this clone: The junction does not match germline at one end; this may be a read error. The sample holds other DNA sequences that translate to the same CDR3. This chain connects TRBV9 to TRBJ1-6; D not resolved. The length of the CDR3 is 13 residues. CDR1 is SGDLS and CDR2 is YYNGEE in the germline V gene. The chain's CDR3 is CASSVGPNSPLHF. The CDR3 coding sequence is TGTGCCAGCAGCGTAGGGCCGAATTCTCCCCTCCACTTT.

Notes on this clone: At the DNA level, this CDR3 is encoded by other sequences in the same sample as well. The CDR3 sequence: CASSLQGSGNTIYF. CDR3 DNA: TGCGCCAGCAGCTTACAAGGGTCTGGAAACACCATATATTTT. The chain joins TRBV5-1 to TRBJ1-3; D remains ambiguous. Germline lookup yields CDR1 SGHRS and CDR2 YFSETQ. The CDR3 is made up of 14 amino acids. Deletions cut 2 bases from V and 1 base from J, with 7 bases between.

The chain employs TRBV2 and TRBJ2-5; 8 bases are a match to TRBD1. J was trimmed by 3 bases and V by 6 bases; bases with no gene match: 6. CDR1 is SNHLY and CDR2 is FYNNEI in the germline V gene. This CDR3 is built from 14 residues. CDR3 DNA: TGTGCCAGCAGCCTACAGGGGGTCAAAGAGACCCAGTACTTC. This translates into CASSLQGVKETQYF.

V gene TRBV6-5 combines with J gene TRBJ2-5; no clear D gene. The CDR3 sequence is 13 residues long. Between the trimmed V and J ends, which lost 6 bases and 2 bases, there was a span of 10 bases. In germline, CDR1 is MNHEY, CDR2 SVGAGI. CDR3 DNA sequence: TGTGCCAGCAGCCAGGCGTTTCAAGAGACCCAGTACTTC. This gives the protein CASSQAFQETQYF.